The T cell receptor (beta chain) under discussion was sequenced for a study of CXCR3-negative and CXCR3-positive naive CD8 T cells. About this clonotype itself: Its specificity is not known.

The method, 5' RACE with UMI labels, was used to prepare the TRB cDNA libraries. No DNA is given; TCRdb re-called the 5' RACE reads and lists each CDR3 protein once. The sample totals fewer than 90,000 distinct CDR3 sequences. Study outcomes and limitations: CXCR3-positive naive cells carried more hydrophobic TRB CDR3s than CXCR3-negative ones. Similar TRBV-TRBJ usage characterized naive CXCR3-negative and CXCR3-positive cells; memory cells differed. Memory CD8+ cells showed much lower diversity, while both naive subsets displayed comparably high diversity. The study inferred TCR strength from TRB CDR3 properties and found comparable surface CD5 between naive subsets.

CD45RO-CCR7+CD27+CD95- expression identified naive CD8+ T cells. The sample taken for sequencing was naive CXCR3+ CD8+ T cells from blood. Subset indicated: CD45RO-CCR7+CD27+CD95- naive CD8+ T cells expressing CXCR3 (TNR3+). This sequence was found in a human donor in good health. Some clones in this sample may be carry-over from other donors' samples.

CDR3 protein: CSVVSRDYEQYF. This rearrangement joins TRBV29-1 to TRBJ2-7; TCRdb lists TRBD1, though no DNA is available to test this call. The CDR3 has 12 amino acids. The germline V gene has CDR1 SQVTM and CDR2 ANQGSEA.